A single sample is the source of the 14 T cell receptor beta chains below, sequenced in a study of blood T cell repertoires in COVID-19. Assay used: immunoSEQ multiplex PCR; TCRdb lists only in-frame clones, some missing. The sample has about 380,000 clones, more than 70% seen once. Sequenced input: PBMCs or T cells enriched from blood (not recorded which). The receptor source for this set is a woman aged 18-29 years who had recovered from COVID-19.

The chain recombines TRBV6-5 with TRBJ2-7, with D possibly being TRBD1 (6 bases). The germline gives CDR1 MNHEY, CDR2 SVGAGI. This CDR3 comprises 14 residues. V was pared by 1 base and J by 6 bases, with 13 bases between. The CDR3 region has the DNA TGTGCCAGCAGTTACTGGTACAGGGACGGCGAGCAGTACTTC. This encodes CASSYWYRDGEQYF.

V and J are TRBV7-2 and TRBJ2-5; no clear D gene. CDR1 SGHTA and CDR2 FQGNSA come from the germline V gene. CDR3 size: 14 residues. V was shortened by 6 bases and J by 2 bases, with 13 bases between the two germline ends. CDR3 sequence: CASRRGDWQETQYF. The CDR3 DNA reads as TGTGCCAGCAGGCGTGGAGACTGGCAAGAGACCCAGTACTTC.

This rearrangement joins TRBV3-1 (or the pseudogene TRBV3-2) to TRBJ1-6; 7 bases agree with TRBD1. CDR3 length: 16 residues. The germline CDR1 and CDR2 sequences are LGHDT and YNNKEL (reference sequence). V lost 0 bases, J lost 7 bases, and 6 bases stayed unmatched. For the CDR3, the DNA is TGTGCCAGCAGCCAAGAAGTGAAGGGGGCGAATTCACCCCTCCACTTT. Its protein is CASSQEVKGANSPLHF.

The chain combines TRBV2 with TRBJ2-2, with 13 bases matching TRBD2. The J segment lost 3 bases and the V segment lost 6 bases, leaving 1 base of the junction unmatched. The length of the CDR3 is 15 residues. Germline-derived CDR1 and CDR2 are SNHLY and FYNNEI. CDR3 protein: CASSGLAGDTGELFF. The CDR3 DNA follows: TGTGCCAGCAGCGGACTAGCGGGGGACACCGGGGAGCTGTTTTTT.

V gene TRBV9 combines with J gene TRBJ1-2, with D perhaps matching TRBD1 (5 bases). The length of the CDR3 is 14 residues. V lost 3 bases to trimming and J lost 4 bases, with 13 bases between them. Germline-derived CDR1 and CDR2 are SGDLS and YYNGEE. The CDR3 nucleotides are TGTGCCAGCAGCGCCGGGGGTAATCCCTATGGCTACACCTTC. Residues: CASSAGGNPYGYTF.

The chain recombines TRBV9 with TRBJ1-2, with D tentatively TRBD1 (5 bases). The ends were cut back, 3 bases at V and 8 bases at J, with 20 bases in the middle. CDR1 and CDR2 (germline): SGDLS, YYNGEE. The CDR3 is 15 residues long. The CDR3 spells CASSEFSGAGGGYTF. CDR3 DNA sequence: TGTGCCAGCAGCGAATTTTCTGGGGCAGGCGGAGGCTACACCTTC.

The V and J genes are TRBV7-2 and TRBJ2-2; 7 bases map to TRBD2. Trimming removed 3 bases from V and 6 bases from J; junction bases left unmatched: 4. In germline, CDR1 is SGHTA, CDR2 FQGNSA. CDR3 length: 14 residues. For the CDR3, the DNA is TGTGCCAGCAGCTTCAAGCGGGGTTCCGGGGAGCTGTTTTTT. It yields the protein CASSFKRGSGELFF.

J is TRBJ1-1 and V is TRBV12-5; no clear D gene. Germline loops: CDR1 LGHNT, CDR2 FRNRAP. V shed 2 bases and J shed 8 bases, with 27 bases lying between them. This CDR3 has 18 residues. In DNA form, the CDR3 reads TGTGCTAGTGGTTTGTTAGGTTTTGTGAGAGGAGGGAGCGAAGAAGCTTTCTTT. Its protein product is CASGLLGFVRGGSEEAFF.

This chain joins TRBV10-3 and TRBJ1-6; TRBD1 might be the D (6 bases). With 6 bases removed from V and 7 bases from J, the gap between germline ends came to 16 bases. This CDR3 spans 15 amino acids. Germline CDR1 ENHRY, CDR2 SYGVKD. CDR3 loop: CAISPGQPTNSPLHF. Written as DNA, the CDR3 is TGTGCCATCAGCCCCGGACAGCCTACGAATTCACCCCTCCACTTT.

The CDR3 DNA reads TGTGCCAGCCTCCGGGACAGGGGGGCAAATGAGCAGTTCTTC. The encoded protein is CASLRDRGANEQFF. V is TRBV18 and J is TRBJ2-1; 11 positions agree with TRBD1. Germline assignment: CDR1 KGHSH and CDR2 LQKENI. CDR3 length: 14 amino acids. V lost 8 bases and J lost 7; bases outside the gene matches: 7.

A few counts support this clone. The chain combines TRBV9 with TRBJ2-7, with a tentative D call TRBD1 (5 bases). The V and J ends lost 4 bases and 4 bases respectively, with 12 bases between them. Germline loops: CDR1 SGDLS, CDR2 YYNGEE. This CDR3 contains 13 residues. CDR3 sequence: CASSSSQGYEQYF. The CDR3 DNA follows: TGTGCCAGCAGCTCAAGCCAGGGATACGAGCAGTACTTC.

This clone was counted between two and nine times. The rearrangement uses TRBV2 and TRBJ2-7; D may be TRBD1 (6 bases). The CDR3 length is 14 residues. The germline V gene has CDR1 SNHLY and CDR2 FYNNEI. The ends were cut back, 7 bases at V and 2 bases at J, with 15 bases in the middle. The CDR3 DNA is TGTGCCAGCAAGACTGACAGGTACACCTACGAGCAGTACTTC. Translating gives CASKTDRYTYEQYF.

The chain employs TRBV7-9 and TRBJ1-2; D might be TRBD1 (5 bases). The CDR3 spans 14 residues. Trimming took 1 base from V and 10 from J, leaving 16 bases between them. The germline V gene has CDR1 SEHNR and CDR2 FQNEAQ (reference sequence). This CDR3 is CASSLVDLYRPYTF. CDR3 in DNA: TGTGCCAGCAGCTTAGTGGACCTGTACAGGCCCTACACCTTC.

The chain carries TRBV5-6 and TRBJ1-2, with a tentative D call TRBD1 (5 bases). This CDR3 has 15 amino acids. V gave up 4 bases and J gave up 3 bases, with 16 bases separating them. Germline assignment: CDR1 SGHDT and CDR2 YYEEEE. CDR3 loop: CASSPRRGVHYGYTF. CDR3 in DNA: TGTGCCAGCAGCCCCCGGCGGGGGGTCCACTATGGCTACACCTTC.